This T cell receptor beta chain was sequenced during a study of blood T cell repertoires in COVID-19. Trimming took 0 bases from V and 7 from J, leaving 21 bases between them. The CDR3 is made up of 16 amino acids. The germline gives CDR1 GTSNPN, CDR2 SVGIG (reference sequence). Original processing notes: Nucleated cell counts were estimated from reference gene primer amplification. TCRdb keeps only in-frame clones here, not all; method: immunoSEQ multiplex PCR. V, J and clone size were drawn from that table, and D and trimming were deduced from the DNA. Of 75,000 to 100,000 clones listed, approximately 88% are singletons.

Sequencing input: peripheral blood. The rearrangement joins TRBV30 to TRBJ1-2, with D tentatively TRBD1 (6 bases). The TCR comes from a man between 60 and 75 years old with acute or convalescent COVID-19. Written as DNA, the CDR3 is TGTGCCTGGAGTGTAAACACCCCCCCAGGGGTCGGTGGCTACACCTTC. It translates to CAWSVNTPPGVGGYTF.